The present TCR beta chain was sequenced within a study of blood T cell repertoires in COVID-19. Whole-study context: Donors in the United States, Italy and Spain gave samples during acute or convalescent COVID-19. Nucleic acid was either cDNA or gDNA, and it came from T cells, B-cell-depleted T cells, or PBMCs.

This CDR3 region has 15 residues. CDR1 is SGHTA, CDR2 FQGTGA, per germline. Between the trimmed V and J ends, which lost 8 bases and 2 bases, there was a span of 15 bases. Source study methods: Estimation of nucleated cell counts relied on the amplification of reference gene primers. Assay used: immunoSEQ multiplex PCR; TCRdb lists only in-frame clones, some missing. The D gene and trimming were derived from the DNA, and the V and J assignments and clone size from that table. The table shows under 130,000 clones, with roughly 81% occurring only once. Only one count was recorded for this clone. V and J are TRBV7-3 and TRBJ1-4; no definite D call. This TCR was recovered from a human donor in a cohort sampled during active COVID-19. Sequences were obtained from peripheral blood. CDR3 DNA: TGTGCCAGCCTACACCGGACTCCGACTAATGAAAAACTGTTTTTT. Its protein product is CASLHRTPTNEKLFF. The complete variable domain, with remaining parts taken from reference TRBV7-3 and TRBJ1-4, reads GAGVSQTPSNKVTEKGKYVELRCDPISGHTALYWYRQSLGQGPEFLIYFQGTGAADDSGLPNDRFFAVRPEGSVSTLKIQRTERGDSAVYLCASLHRTPTNEKLFFGSGTQLSVL.